These T cell receptor beta chains were read from a single sample in a study of T cell responses to AZD1222 COVID-19 vaccine. Some clones are missing from TCRdb's copy, which holds only in-frame ones; the method was immunoSEQ multiplex PCR. In the table there are about 150,000 clones, just under 95% of which are singletons. The source was peripheral blood, collected on day 0 of AZD1222 vaccination. Source of these receptors: an adult in good health. Both conserved end residues are part of each CDR3. The D gene is left open where the match is weak. Clone size is given for some rows only: seen once, a few or many times, or a class if the clone is expanded.

J | D | V | size | DNA | CDR3
TRBJ2-7 | TRBD2 | TRBV2 | - | TGTGCCAGCAGTTACCGACTAGCGGGCTGGAACGAGCAGTACTTC | CASSYRLAGWNEQYF
TRBJ1-1 | - | TRBV4-1 | - | TGCGCCAGCAGCCAAGGCAGGGTGAACACTGAAGCTTTCTTT | CASSQGRVNTEAFF
TRBJ2-1 | - | TRBV6-5 | - | TGTGCCACCTGGAGGGGGGGGACCTACAATGAGCAGTTCTTC | CATWRGGTYNEQFF
TRBJ2-3 | - | TRBV5-6 | - | TGTGCCAGCAGCTTCCCCGGGACTAGCACAGATACGCAGTATTTT | CASSFPGTSTDTQYF
TRBJ1-5 | TRBD1 | TRBV19 | - | TGTGCCAGTAGTATAAGGGGGCAGTCGGATCAGCCCCAGCATTTT | CASSIRGQSDQPQHF
TRBJ1-2 | - | TRBV25-1 | few | TGTGCCAGCAGTGAACGTGGCAGGGGATATGGCTACACCTTC | CASSERGRGYGYTF
TRBJ2-4 | - | TRBV10-2 | - | TGCGCCAGCAGTGCCACTCCGACAGCGGCCAAAAACATTCAGTACTTC | CASSATPTAAKNIQYF
TRBJ2-2 | - | TRBV10-1 | - | TGCGCCAGCAGTGAGTCGAAAGGGAGCTCCACCGGGGAGCTGTTTTTT | CASSESKGSSTGELFF
TRBJ1-4 | TRBD1 | TRBV7-9 | - | TGTGCCAGCAGCCCACAGGGGACAGGGGGCGGGAAACTGTTTTTT | CASSPQGTGGGKLFF
TRBJ2-5 | TRBD2 | TRBV9 | - | TGTGCCAGCAGCGTAGGCGTCCTAGCGGGGAACCAAGAGACCCAGTACTTC | CASSVGVLAGNQETQYF
TRBJ2-4 | TRBD1 | TRBV12-3/TRBV12-4 | - | TGTGCCAGCAGTTTTCCGCCAGGGGGCATTCAGTACTTC | CASSFPPGGIQYF
TRBJ2-1 | TRBD2 | TRBV5-8 | - | TGTGCCAGCATGGGGCGGGAGCAGACTTACAATGAGCAGTTCTTC | CASMGREQTYNEQFF
TRBJ1-1 | - | TRBV11-2 | - | TGTGCCAGCAGCCTCCCAGGGATCACTGAAGCTTTCTTT | CASSLPGITEAFF
TRBJ1-3 | - | TRBV7-2 | few | TGTGCCAGCAGCCAGCCGACAGGCGGAACAAGAAGGTCTGGAAACACCATATATTTT | CASSQPTGGTRRSGNTIYF
TRBJ1-1 | - | TRBV29-1 | - | TGCAGCGCTCCCGGTTGGGGGCTGGATGAAGCTTTCTTT | CSAPGWGLDEAFF
TRBJ2-3 | TRBD2 | TRBV24-1 | - | TGTGCCACCAGTGCGGGAGGGCCCGGACTCTCAGATACGCAGTATTTT | CATSAGGPGLSDTQYF
TRBJ1-4 | - | TRBV4-3 | few | TGCGCCAGCAGCCCCCGGCTACAGTTTAATGAAAAACTGTTTTTT | CASSPRLQFNEKLFF
TRBJ2-4 | - | TRBV7-9 | - | TGTGCCAGCAGCTCAGTCGGAGGGCTAGCCAAAAACATTCAGTACTTC | CASSSVGGLAKNIQYF